The source of this T cell receptor (beta chain) is a study of T cell responses to AZD1222 COVID-19 vaccine (dated by TCRdb to the early 2020s). The study in broad terms: AZD1222 recipients given second doses at about 4 weeks or at about 12 weeks were pooled, since spike-specific TCR depth and breadth were not found to differ between the two schedules. TCR sequencing was performed for 230 to 250 trial participants, of whom roughly 200 were given two doses of AZD1222 and around 26 were given two doses of MenACWY control vaccine. Enrollment into the trials was organized by age into subgroups of 18-55, 56-69 and 70-plus years, and those subgroups contained approximately 160, 26 and 62 TCR-sequenced participants, respectively. Overall results and qualifications from the work: Vaccine-associated CD4 TCRs spanned the whole spike protein, with dominant responses in regions 160-218 and 743-854. No day 14 peak-response samples were available, so repertoires were characterized only after the peak T cell response. The 56-69-year group was small, and its depth increase did not reach significance, likely because of low power. Nearly half of unique spike-specific TCRs reportedly recognized epitopes outside regions mutated in the B.1.351 and B.1.1.7 variants. Conclusions about previously exposed vaccinees were limited because only a handful of AZD1222 recipients were SARS-CoV-2 seropositive at baseline. Participants were mostly white British and included more females than males, and it was suggested by the authors that clonal diversity may have been underestimated. Spike-specific TCR breadth and depth rose significantly after two AZD1222 doses compared with day 0 and with MenACWY recipients.

The CDR3 regions of human TCRbeta chains were subjected to immunosequencing. As for the authors' bioinformatics: Repertoire TCRs were matched against a reference library of SARS-CoV-2-specific TCRs generated with the MIRA antigen-specificity platform. Breadth was defined as the fraction of unique TCRs that were SARS-CoV-2-associated. Depth was defined as the fraction of total T cells that were SARS-CoV-2-associated. Each spike-specific TCR was assigned to its reactive spike region and to a CD4 or CD8 class using the MIRA data. Log10-transformed breadth and depth values were compared by one-way ANOVA with Sidak's multiple comparisons tests. Drawn from immuneACCESS, this table holds only the in-frame rearrangements with V and J called that TCRdb kept. Clones are partly lost; checked studies trace under half to an unresolved V gene and leave the rest unexplained. The V and J calls and the clone size are those of that table, but D and trimming were determined from the DNA. The sample records 90,000 to 130,000 clones, about 80% of which are singletons. The ten most abundant clones make up roughly 9.9% of the sample.

The sample's time point label is to be understood as: baseline before first vaccination. The vaccinee samples were drawn from two UK trials, COV001 and COV002, one of which was a single-blind randomized controlled phase 2/3 trial testing AZD1222 (ChAdOx1 nCoV-19) in healthy adults. For TCRbeta chain sequencing, PBMC samples from trial participants were taken at day 0 and at day 28 after the second dose. Unmatched junction bases come to 16, with V trimmed by 8 bases and J by 11 bases. The germline V gene provides CDR1 SNHLY and CDR2 FYNNEI. Including cysteine and phenylalanine, the CDR3 has 15 amino acids. Only the CDR3 DNA stays, 45 bases, in frame from base 1. This clone was recorded once. Its antigen remains undetermined. The input lacks base qualities; no much larger clone sits a single base away.

The chain was built from TRBV2 and TRBJ2-1; 9 central bases correspond to TRBD2. The origin of this receptor is an adult in good health. The source material was peripheral blood, sampled on day 0 of AZD1222 vaccination. The CDR3 protein is CASWAASGAPRQQFF. The base sequence is TGTGCCAGCTGGGCGGCTAGCGGGGCCCCGAGGCAGCAGTTCTTC.